The 23 T cell receptor beta chains in this list originate from one sample, sequenced in a study of blood T cells in healthy people across ages. Combining a sample-barcoded 5' primer with a J-beta primer mix, a second PCR ran for roughly 7 to 11 cycles. A single record per CDR3 protein comes from TCRdb applying MiXCR to the 5' RACE reads. The data show over a million distinct CDR3 sequences, 55% to 75% seen once. The sequencing input was blood. These receptors were collected from a young man in good health.

The sample holds a few counts of this clonotype. CDR3 in DNA: TGTGCCAGCAGGGGGACTAGCGGGAGGTACAATGAGCAGTTCTTC. Amino acids: CASRGTSGRYNEQFF. The gene calls are TRBV2 and TRBJ2-1; 15 bases fit TRBD2. Germline V gene sequence: CDR1 SNHLY, CDR2 FYNNEI. The CDR3 totals 15 residues. V gave up 6 bases and J gave up 4 bases; unmatched junction bases: 1.

The CDR3 loop is CASSQDRSGYTF. DNA of the CDR3: TGTGCCAGCAGCCAAGATCGGAGTGGCTACACCTTC. The chain couples TRBV4-2 to TRBJ1-2; D is unresolved. Germline-derived CDR1 and CDR2 are LGHNA and YNFKEQ. With 0 bases removed from V and 7 bases from J, the gap between germline ends came to 6 bases. CDR3 size: 12 residues.

About this clonotype itself: A read error is possible here, since a much larger clone lies one base away. The chain recombines TRBV7-9 with TRBJ2-5, with D possibly being TRBD1 or TRBD2 (6 bases each). The CDR3 runs to 13 residues. Germline values: CDR1 SEHNR, CDR2 FQNEAQ (reference sequence). CDR3 in DNA: TGTGCCAACAGCCTGGGGGGCTTGGAGACCCAGTACTTC. Protein: CANSLGGLETQYF.

CDR3 protein: CASSVGQDSNYGYTF. The CDR3 DNA reads as TGTGCCAGCAGCGTAGGACAGGATTCTAACTATGGCTACACCTTC. The J gene is TRBJ1-2, the V gene TRBV9; tentative D call: TRBD1 (6 bases). V shed 0 bases and J shed 0 bases, with 9 bases lying between them. Germline V gene data show CDR1 as SGDLS and CDR2 as YYNGEE. The CDR3 is made up of 15 amino acids.

This clonotype appeared a few times. The chain recombines TRBV29-1 with TRBJ1-1, with no clear D. Germline lookup yields CDR1 SQVTM and CDR2 ANQGSEA. The CDR3 contains 14 residues. Trimming stripped 4 bases from V and 1 base from J, with 13 bases between. CDR3 sequence reads: CSVGKPTENTEAFF. DNA of the CDR3: TGCAGCGTTGGAAAACCGACGGAGAACACTGAAGCTTTCTTT. The full variable domain, in which reference TRBV29-1 and TRBJ1-1 provide the parts outside the CDR3, is SAVISQKPSRDICQRGTSLTIQCQVDSQVTMMFWYRQQPGQSLTLIATANQGSEATYESGFVIDKFPISRPNLTFSTLTVSNMSPEDSSIYLCSVGKPTENTEAFFGQGTRLTVV.

The V gene is TRBV25-1, the J gene TRBJ2-2; D remains unclear. The CDR3 is 14 residues long. V was clipped by 3 bases and J by 4 bases, with 9 bases between them. Germline loops: CDR1 MGHDK, CDR2 SYGVNS. CDR3: CASSETTSTGELFF. The CDR3 coding sequence is TGTGCCAGCAGTGAGACGACCTCCACCGGGGAGCTGTTTTTT. Supplemented by reference TRBV25-1 and TRBJ2-2, the full variable domain reads EADIYQTPRYLVIGTGKKITLECSQTMGHDKMYWYQQDPGMELHLIHYSYGVNSTEKGDLSSESTVSRIRTEHFPLTLESARPSHTSQYLCASSETTSTGELFFGEGSRLTVL.

This chain uses TRBV6-5 with TRBJ2-7; D is perhaps TRBD1 (6 bases). Germline CDR1 MNHEY, CDR2 SVGAGI. Trimming removed 2 bases at V and 2 bases at J, with 13 bases between. This CDR3 spans 15 amino acids. The CDR3 DNA follows: TGTGCCAGCAGTTACGGACAGATCCTACCCTACGAGCAGTACTTC. Amino acid sequence: CASSYGQILPYEQYF.

The CDR3 region has the DNA TGTGCCAGCAGTTCCCCATCACCGGGACACCACTCCTACGAGCAGTACTTC. It codes for CASSSPSPGHHSYEQYF. The chain recombines TRBV12-3 or TRBV12-4 with TRBJ2-7; possible D gene TRBD1, 6 bases. V was trimmed by 4 bases and J by 0 bases, leaving 19 bases between them. The CDR3 extends over 17 amino acids.

This clonotype was picked up a small number of times. V gene TRBV10-3 combines with J gene TRBJ2-5; D may be TRBD1 (6 bases). The CDR3 is 15 amino acids. Trimming left V 3 bases short and J 5 bases short, with 16 bases between. Germline CDR1 and CDR2: ENHRY and SYGVKD. Written as DNA, the CDR3 is TGTGCCATCAGTGATCTCTGGGGGCTAGGGGAGACCCAGTACTTC. Its protein product is CAISDLWGLGETQYF.

The chain carries TRBV11-2 and TRBJ1-2; D is unresolved. The CDR3 extends over 13 amino acids. Germline-derived CDR1 and CDR2 are SGHAT and FQNNGV. Between the trimmed V and J ends, which lost 0 bases and 7 bases, there was a span of 9 bases. CDR3 sequence: CASSLEGYGGYTF. The CDR3 DNA reads TGTGCCAGCAGCTTAGAAGGGTATGGTGGCTACACCTTC.

This clonotype has more than one count but fewer than ten. This sequence joins TRBV29-1 and TRBJ2-5, with D possibly being TRBD1 or TRBD2 (5 bases each). The CDR3 length is 13 residues. The germline gives CDR1 SQVTM, CDR2 ANQGSEA. The V end lost 6 bases, the J end lost 2 bases, and 13 bases lay between the germline ends. This CDR3 reads CSVLGTYQETQYF. CDR3 nucleotides: TGCAGCGTCTTGGGGACGTATCAAGAGACCCAGTACTTC.

The chain uses TRBV6-1 and TRBJ2-1; TRBD1 matches at 9 bases. The CDR3 loop spans 16 amino acids. The trim removed 2 bases at V and 2 bases at J, leaving 4 bases unmatched. CDR1 is MNHNS, CDR2 SASEGT, per germline. CDR3 bases: TGTGCCAGCAGTGAATGGGACAGGGAAACCTACAATGAGCAGTTCTTC. It codes for CASSEWDRETYNEQFF.

The chain employs TRBV29-1 and TRBJ2-6; 7 bases map to TRBD1. Looked up from germline, CDR1 is SQVTM and CDR2 is ANQGSEA. With V trimmed by 4 bases and J by 8 bases, 2 bases remained unmatched. This CDR3 spans 12 amino acids. As DNA, the CDR3 is TGCAGCGTTGTGACAGGGCCCAACGTCCTGACTTTC. Protein sequence: CSVVTGPNVLTF.

This chain joins TRBV7-2 and TRBJ2-1; 11 nucleotides match TRBD1. Trimming cost V 5 bases and J 5 bases; bases outside gene matches: 2. CDR3 length equals 14 residues. CDR1 is SGHTA and CDR2 is FQGNSA in the germline V gene. The CDR3 spells CASSRGQGDNEQFF. CDR3 DNA: TGTGCCAGCAGCCGGGGACAGGGGGACAATGAGCAGTTCTTC. Using reference TRBV7-2 and TRBJ2-1 for the parts outside the CDR3, the full variable domain is GAGVSQSPSNKVTEKGKDVELRCDPISGHTALYWYRQSLGQGLEFLIYFQGNSAPDKSGLPSDRFSAERTGGSVSTLTIQRTQQEDSAVYLCASSRGQGDNEQFFGPGTRLTVL.

As to this clonotype: At one boundary the junction diverges from the germline segment, which might be a read error. The CDR3 here is CAWLHRGVNYGCTF. The CDR3 DNA is TGTGCCTGGCTTCACAGGGGGGTTAACTATGGCTGCACCTTC. The chain combines TRBV30 with TRBJ1-2, with 8 nucleotides matching TRBD1. The CDR3 totals 14 residues. Germline lookup yields CDR1 GTSNPN and CDR2 SVGIG (reference sequence).

This chain joins TRBV20-1 and TRBJ2-1; TRBD1 agrees at 9 bases. Trimming cost V 8 bases and J 9 bases; bases outside gene matches: 14. In germline, CDR1 is DFQATT, CDR2 SNEGSKA (reference sequence). The CDR3 has 14 residues. CDR3 coding DNA: TGCAGTACACGGGGACAGGGCGGTCAGAGTGAGCAGTTCTTC. Encoded protein: CSTRGQGGQSEQFF.

This chain joins TRBV7-9 and TRBJ1-5; 7 nucleotides line up with TRBD1. CDR3 size: 16 residues. Germline CDR1 reads SEHNR; CDR2 reads FQNEAQ (reference sequence). The junction had 10 bases not matched to a gene; V was cut back by 5 bases and J by 3 bases. The CDR3 here is CASSPSSRGNNQPQHF. CDR3 bases: TGTGCCAGCAGCCCGTCGAGCAGGGGGAACAATCAGCCCCAGCATTTT.

This sequence joins TRBV6-5 and TRBJ2-7, with TRBD2 matching over 11 bases. There are 16 residues in the CDR3. CDR1 and CDR2 from the germline V gene are MNHEY and SVGAGI. The V and J ends lost 1 base and 2 bases, in that order; junction bases with no gene match: 4. Here the CDR3 reads CASSYFLAGGTYEQYF. The CDR3 nucleotides are TGTGCCAGCAGTTACTTTCTAGCGGGAGGCACCTACGAGCAGTACTTC.

CDR3 sequence (DNA): TGCAGCGTGGAAACGAGGAGCGGGAGAGTTGTAGATACGCAGTATTTT. It encodes CSVETRSGRVVDTQYF. The chain has TRBV29-1 and TRBJ2-3; TRBD2 matches 8 bases. This CDR3 comprises 16 residues. In germline, CDR1 is SQVTM, CDR2 ANQGSEA. After removal of 6 bases from V and 5 bases from J, the junction contained 16 bases not matched to a gene.

The chain couples TRBV7-2 to TRBJ2-5; 10 bases are shared with TRBD1. The CDR3 has 16 amino acids. The trim removed 6 bases at V and 5 bases at J, leaving 12 bases unmatched. Germline CDR1 reads SGHTA; CDR2 reads FQGNSA. The CDR3 loop reads CASSLAGQGVGETQYF. CDR3 sequence (DNA): TGTGCCAGCAGTCTGGCCGGACAGGGGGTGGGTGAGACCCAGTACTTC.

With respect to this clonotype: Germline is not matched at one junction end, which may reflect a read error. The chain uses TRBV9 and TRBJ2-1; possible D gene TRBD2, 7 bases. The CDR3 loop spans 16 amino acids. The germline gives CDR1 SGDLS, CDR2 YYNGEE. Here the CDR3 reads CTSSRGGANTNNEQFF. CDR3 bases: TGTACCAGCAGCCGTGGGGGGGCCAATACTAACAATGAGCAGTTCTTC.

This chain uses TRBV20-1 with TRBJ2-7; 9 nucleotides agree with TRBD2. The CDR3 spans 15 residues. Germline V gives CDR1 DFQATT, CDR2 SNEGSKA (reference sequence). Losses at the gene ends were 3 bases for V and 1 base for J; bases not matched to a gene: 7. CDR3 sequence reads: CSARGLAGTSYEQYF. The CDR3 coding sequence is TGCAGTGCTAGGGGGCTAGCGGGGACTTCCTACGAGCAGTACTTC.

V and J are TRBV29-1 and TRBJ1-1, with a weak D call TRBD1 (5 bases). The germline CDR1 and CDR2 sequences are SQVTM and ANQGSEA. The CDR3 is 11 residues long. The V end was cut by 8 bases, the J end by 6 bases, with 13 bases between. DNA of the CDR3: TGCAGCCAAATCAGAGGGGCTGAAGCTTTCTTT. Its protein is CSQIRGAEAFF.